This TCR beta chain was documented in a study of a mutant IDH1 vaccine in newly diagnosed glioma. Study as a whole: Administration of eight vaccinations to patients took place in weeks 1, 3, 5, 7, 11, 15, 19, 23. Averaging roughly 40 years of age, treated patients were about 60% male and 37.5% female. The therapy given earlier, which was standard therapy, consisted of radiotherapy, temozolomide, or both, and most of the patients received both.

This sample's time point: week 23, last vaccination. Every single dose of the vaccine, 300 ug of mutant IDH1 20-mer peptide, came with topical imiquimod. This clone occurred once. Its antigen is not known. This table comes from immunoSEQ multiplex PCR, and its TCRdb copy is limited to in-frame clones, with some not included. The table has around 39,000 clones, about four fifths seen once. The CDR3 has 17 amino acids. Germline-derived CDR1 and CDR2 are SGHDT and YYEEEE. Trimming pared 0 bases from V and 7 bases from J, leaving 20 bases between. Notes on the study in general: Vaccine-induced immune responses occurred in 80% to 95% of patients.

This sequence joins TRBV5-6 and TRBJ1-5; no clear D. The specimen was PBMCs, collected from a glioma patient whose treatment included an IDH1 peptide vaccine. The TCR was taken from a young woman with glioma. Some clones in this sample may be carry-over from other donors' samples. The CDR3 region has the DNA TGTGCCAGCAGCTTGGGGGCGGGTAGGGATAACAAACAGCCCCAGCATTTT. This codes for CASSLGAGRDNKQPQHF.